A single sample gave rise to the 15 T cell receptor beta chains below, sequenced in a study of CD8 T cells in ankylosing spondylitis. One entry per CDR3 protein, called by TCRdb with MiXCR from the 5' RACE reads. In the table there are about 320,000 distinct CDR3 sequences, under 14% of which are singletons. The sequenced sample was blood, either unsorted or a sorted T cell fraction (not recorded which). The receptors originated from a female donor with ankylosing spondylitis or in good health (not recorded which).

This clonotype showed up just a few times. The chain has TRBV7-2 and TRBJ2-2; no clear D gene. Germline V gene sequence: CDR1 SGHTA, CDR2 FQGNSA. The V and J ends lost 1 base and 6 bases respectively, with 12 bases between them. CDR3 length equals 15 residues. In DNA, the CDR3 is TGTGCCAGCAGCTTAGGAGGACCCCCTCCCGGGGAGCTGTTTTTT. Translation: CASSLGGPPPGELFF. The variable domain in full, with the rest retrieved from reference TRBV7-2 and TRBJ2-2, is GAGVSQSPSNKVTEKGKDVELRCDPISGHTALYWYRQSLGQGLEFLIYFQGNSAPDKSGLPSDRFSAERTGGSVSTLTIQRTQQEDSAVYLCASSLGGPPPGELFFGEGSRLTVL.

This clonotype was detected many times. CDR3 coding DNA: TGCGCCAGCAGCTTGGAAGGAGGGTCAGATACGCAGTATTTT. Translated, it gives CASSLEGGSDTQYF. This chain connects TRBV5-1 to TRBJ2-3; the D gene is possibly TRBD2 (6 bases). V was trimmed by 0 bases and J by 4 bases, leaving 9 bases between them. The germline V gene has CDR1 SGHRS and CDR2 YFSETQ. There are 14 residues in the CDR3.

The chain carries TRBV3-1 and TRBJ1-3; 7 bases match TRBD1. J gave up 4 bases and V 5 bases, and 8 bases lay outside the gene matches. This CDR3 region has 15 residues. Germline V gene lookup returns CDR1 LGHDT and CDR2 YNNKEL (reference sequence). CDR3 in DNA: TGTGCCAGCAGCTTTGGACAGGTACACGGAAACACCATATATTTT. Residues: CASSFGQVHGNTIYF.

This clonotype was seen a handful of times. The chain uses TRBV5-1 and TRBJ2-5; D remains ambiguous. The CDR3 totals 14 residues. Germline V gene sequence: CDR1 SGHRS, CDR2 YFSETQ. Trimming took off 0 bases at V and 4 bases at J, with 10 bases between the two ends. This CDR3 is CASSLVDFPETQYF. CDR3 coding DNA: TGCGCCAGCAGCTTGGTTGACTTTCCAGAGACCCAGTACTTC.

This clonotype has at least ten counts. At one end, the junction sequence differs from germline, possibly due to a read error. V is TRBV27 and J is TRBJ2-1; no definite D call. CDR1 is MNHEY, CDR2 SMNVEV, per germline (reference sequence). The CDR3 length is 12 residues. CDR3 sequence reads: CASSFPTSFLVF. The CDR3 nucleotides read TGTGCCAGCAGTTTCCCGACCTCGTTCCTTGTCTTC.

The sample holds many counts of this clonotype. The chain couples TRBV12-3 or TRBV12-4 to TRBJ1-1; possibly TRBD1 for D (5 bases). V was pared by 2 bases and J by 3 bases, with 10 bases between. CDR3 size: 14 residues. The chain's CDR3 is CASSLRGVHTEAFF. CDR3 in DNA: TGTGCCAGCAGTTTACGAGGGGTGCACACTGAAGCTTTCTTT.

This clonotype was seen a few times. The chain carries TRBV6-2 or TRBV6-3 and TRBJ1-5, with D hard to call. Trimming took off 4 bases at V and 4 bases at J, with 17 bases between the two ends. The CDR3 contains 16 residues. Germline values: CDR1 MNHEY, CDR2 SVGEGT. The DNA for the CDR3 is TGTGCCAGCAGTTTCTCCCTATCATCCGAGAATCAGCCCCAGCATTTT. This gives the protein CASSFSLSSENQPQHF.

This clonotype has at least ten counts. The chain combines TRBV5-1 with TRBJ2-5; unclear D gene. Trimming stripped 4 bases from V and 4 bases from J, with 11 bases between. The CDR3 consists of 13 residues. Germline V CDR1 and CDR2: SGHRS, YFSETQ. The CDR3 region has the DNA TGCGCCAGCAGCCCGACCAACACAGAGACCCAGTACTTC. Its translation is CASSPTNTETQYF.

In this sample, this clonotype turned up many times. The CDR3 DNA reads as TGTGCCAGCAGCCTCGACAGAAACTACGAGCAGTACTTC. Translation: CASSLDRNYEQYF. The chain has TRBV7-3 and TRBJ2-7, with D possibly matching TRBD1 (5 bases). Trimming left V 5 bases short and J 3 bases short, with 11 bases between. The CDR3 is 13 residues long. CDR1 is SGHTA, CDR2 FQGTGA, per germline.

The table lists this clonotype with a few counts. V gene TRBV9 combines with J gene TRBJ1-2, with 11 positions matching TRBD1. The CDR3 consists of 16 residues. V dropped 7 bases and J dropped 4; count of bases not matched to a gene: 12. Germline V gene sequence: CDR1 SGDLS, CDR2 YYNGEE. The CDR3 is CASQGYRDRGVYGYTF. CDR3 in DNA: TGTGCCAGCCAGGGGTACCGGGACAGGGGGGTCTATGGCTACACCTTC.

The J gene is TRBJ1-5, the V gene TRBV12-5; 7 nucleotides line up with TRBD1. V dropped 3 bases and J dropped 0; count of bases not matched to a gene: 5. Germline CDR1 LGHNT, CDR2 FRNRAP. CDR3 length equals 16 residues. This CDR3 is CASGFKGARSNQPQHF. The CDR3 DNA reads as TGTGCTAGTGGTTTTAAGGGGGCACGTAGCAATCAGCCCCAGCATTTT.

This clonotype has more than one count but fewer than ten. The genes are TRBV28 and TRBJ2-3, with 11 bases that match TRBD1. Germline values: CDR1 MDHEN, CDR2 SYDVKM. J was trimmed by 5 bases and V by 10 bases; bases with no gene match: 11. The CDR3 is 15 amino acids. CDR3 nucleotide sequence: TGTGCCACCTGTTGTTGGACAGGGGGCTTAGATACGCAGTATTTT. Its translation: CATCCWTGGLDTQYF. Looking up the rest from reference TRBV28 and TRBJ2-3 gives the full variable domain: DVKVTQSSRYLVKRTGEKVFLECVQDMDHENMFWYRQDPGLGLRLIYFSYDVKMKEKGDIPEGYSVSREKKERFSLILESASTNQTSMYLCATCCWTGGLDTQYFGPGTRLTVL.

This clonotype was recorded many times. The rearrangement joins TRBV15 to TRBJ2-1; D not resolved. V lost 0 bases and J 7 bases, leaving 10 bases between the germline ends. The germline V gene encodes CDR1 LNHNV and CDR2 YYDKDF (reference sequence). The CDR3 length is 14 residues. The CDR3 reads CATSRDRQSNEQFF. The DNA for the CDR3 is TGTGCCACCAGCAGAGATCGGCAGTCTAATGAGCAGTTCTTC.

This clonotype was recorded at least ten times. The chain combines TRBV5-1 with TRBJ2-1; 9 bases are shared with TRBD2. The CDR3 runs 17 residues. The junction had 12 bases not matched to a gene; V was cut back by 0 bases and J by 8 bases. Germline CDR1 is SGHRS and CDR2 is YFSETQ. CDR3 DNA: TGCGCCAGCAGCTTGGTACTAGCGGGTCCCGCTAGCGATGAGCAGTTCTTC. Its protein is CASSLVLAGPASDEQFF.

This clonotype occurred many times. The V and J genes are TRBV10-3 and TRBJ1-1; TRBD1 agrees at 8 bases. CDR1 ENHRY and CDR2 SYGVKD come from the germline V gene. V was pared by 6 bases and J by 4 bases, with 1 base of the junction left unmatched. The CDR3 has 12 residues. The CDR3 loop is CAIRQGVTEAFF. For the CDR3, the DNA is TGTGCCATCAGACAGGGGGTCACTGAAGCTTTCTTT.